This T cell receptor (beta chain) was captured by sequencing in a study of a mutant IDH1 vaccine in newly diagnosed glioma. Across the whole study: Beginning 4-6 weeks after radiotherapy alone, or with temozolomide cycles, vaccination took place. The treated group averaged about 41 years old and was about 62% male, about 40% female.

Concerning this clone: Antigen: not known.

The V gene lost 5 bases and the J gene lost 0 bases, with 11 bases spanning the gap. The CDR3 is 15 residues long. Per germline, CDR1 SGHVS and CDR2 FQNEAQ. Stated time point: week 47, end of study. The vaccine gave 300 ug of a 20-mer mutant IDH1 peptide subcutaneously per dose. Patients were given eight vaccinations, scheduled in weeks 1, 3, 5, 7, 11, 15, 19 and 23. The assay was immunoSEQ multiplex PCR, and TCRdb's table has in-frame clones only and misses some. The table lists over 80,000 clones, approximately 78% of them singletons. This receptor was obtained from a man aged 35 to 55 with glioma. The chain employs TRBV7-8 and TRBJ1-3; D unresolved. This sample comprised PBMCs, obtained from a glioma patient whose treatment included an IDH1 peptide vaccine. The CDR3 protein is CASSLGLNSGNTIYF. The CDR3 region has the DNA TGTGCCAGCAGCCTCGGACTGAACTCTGGAAACACCATATATTTT.